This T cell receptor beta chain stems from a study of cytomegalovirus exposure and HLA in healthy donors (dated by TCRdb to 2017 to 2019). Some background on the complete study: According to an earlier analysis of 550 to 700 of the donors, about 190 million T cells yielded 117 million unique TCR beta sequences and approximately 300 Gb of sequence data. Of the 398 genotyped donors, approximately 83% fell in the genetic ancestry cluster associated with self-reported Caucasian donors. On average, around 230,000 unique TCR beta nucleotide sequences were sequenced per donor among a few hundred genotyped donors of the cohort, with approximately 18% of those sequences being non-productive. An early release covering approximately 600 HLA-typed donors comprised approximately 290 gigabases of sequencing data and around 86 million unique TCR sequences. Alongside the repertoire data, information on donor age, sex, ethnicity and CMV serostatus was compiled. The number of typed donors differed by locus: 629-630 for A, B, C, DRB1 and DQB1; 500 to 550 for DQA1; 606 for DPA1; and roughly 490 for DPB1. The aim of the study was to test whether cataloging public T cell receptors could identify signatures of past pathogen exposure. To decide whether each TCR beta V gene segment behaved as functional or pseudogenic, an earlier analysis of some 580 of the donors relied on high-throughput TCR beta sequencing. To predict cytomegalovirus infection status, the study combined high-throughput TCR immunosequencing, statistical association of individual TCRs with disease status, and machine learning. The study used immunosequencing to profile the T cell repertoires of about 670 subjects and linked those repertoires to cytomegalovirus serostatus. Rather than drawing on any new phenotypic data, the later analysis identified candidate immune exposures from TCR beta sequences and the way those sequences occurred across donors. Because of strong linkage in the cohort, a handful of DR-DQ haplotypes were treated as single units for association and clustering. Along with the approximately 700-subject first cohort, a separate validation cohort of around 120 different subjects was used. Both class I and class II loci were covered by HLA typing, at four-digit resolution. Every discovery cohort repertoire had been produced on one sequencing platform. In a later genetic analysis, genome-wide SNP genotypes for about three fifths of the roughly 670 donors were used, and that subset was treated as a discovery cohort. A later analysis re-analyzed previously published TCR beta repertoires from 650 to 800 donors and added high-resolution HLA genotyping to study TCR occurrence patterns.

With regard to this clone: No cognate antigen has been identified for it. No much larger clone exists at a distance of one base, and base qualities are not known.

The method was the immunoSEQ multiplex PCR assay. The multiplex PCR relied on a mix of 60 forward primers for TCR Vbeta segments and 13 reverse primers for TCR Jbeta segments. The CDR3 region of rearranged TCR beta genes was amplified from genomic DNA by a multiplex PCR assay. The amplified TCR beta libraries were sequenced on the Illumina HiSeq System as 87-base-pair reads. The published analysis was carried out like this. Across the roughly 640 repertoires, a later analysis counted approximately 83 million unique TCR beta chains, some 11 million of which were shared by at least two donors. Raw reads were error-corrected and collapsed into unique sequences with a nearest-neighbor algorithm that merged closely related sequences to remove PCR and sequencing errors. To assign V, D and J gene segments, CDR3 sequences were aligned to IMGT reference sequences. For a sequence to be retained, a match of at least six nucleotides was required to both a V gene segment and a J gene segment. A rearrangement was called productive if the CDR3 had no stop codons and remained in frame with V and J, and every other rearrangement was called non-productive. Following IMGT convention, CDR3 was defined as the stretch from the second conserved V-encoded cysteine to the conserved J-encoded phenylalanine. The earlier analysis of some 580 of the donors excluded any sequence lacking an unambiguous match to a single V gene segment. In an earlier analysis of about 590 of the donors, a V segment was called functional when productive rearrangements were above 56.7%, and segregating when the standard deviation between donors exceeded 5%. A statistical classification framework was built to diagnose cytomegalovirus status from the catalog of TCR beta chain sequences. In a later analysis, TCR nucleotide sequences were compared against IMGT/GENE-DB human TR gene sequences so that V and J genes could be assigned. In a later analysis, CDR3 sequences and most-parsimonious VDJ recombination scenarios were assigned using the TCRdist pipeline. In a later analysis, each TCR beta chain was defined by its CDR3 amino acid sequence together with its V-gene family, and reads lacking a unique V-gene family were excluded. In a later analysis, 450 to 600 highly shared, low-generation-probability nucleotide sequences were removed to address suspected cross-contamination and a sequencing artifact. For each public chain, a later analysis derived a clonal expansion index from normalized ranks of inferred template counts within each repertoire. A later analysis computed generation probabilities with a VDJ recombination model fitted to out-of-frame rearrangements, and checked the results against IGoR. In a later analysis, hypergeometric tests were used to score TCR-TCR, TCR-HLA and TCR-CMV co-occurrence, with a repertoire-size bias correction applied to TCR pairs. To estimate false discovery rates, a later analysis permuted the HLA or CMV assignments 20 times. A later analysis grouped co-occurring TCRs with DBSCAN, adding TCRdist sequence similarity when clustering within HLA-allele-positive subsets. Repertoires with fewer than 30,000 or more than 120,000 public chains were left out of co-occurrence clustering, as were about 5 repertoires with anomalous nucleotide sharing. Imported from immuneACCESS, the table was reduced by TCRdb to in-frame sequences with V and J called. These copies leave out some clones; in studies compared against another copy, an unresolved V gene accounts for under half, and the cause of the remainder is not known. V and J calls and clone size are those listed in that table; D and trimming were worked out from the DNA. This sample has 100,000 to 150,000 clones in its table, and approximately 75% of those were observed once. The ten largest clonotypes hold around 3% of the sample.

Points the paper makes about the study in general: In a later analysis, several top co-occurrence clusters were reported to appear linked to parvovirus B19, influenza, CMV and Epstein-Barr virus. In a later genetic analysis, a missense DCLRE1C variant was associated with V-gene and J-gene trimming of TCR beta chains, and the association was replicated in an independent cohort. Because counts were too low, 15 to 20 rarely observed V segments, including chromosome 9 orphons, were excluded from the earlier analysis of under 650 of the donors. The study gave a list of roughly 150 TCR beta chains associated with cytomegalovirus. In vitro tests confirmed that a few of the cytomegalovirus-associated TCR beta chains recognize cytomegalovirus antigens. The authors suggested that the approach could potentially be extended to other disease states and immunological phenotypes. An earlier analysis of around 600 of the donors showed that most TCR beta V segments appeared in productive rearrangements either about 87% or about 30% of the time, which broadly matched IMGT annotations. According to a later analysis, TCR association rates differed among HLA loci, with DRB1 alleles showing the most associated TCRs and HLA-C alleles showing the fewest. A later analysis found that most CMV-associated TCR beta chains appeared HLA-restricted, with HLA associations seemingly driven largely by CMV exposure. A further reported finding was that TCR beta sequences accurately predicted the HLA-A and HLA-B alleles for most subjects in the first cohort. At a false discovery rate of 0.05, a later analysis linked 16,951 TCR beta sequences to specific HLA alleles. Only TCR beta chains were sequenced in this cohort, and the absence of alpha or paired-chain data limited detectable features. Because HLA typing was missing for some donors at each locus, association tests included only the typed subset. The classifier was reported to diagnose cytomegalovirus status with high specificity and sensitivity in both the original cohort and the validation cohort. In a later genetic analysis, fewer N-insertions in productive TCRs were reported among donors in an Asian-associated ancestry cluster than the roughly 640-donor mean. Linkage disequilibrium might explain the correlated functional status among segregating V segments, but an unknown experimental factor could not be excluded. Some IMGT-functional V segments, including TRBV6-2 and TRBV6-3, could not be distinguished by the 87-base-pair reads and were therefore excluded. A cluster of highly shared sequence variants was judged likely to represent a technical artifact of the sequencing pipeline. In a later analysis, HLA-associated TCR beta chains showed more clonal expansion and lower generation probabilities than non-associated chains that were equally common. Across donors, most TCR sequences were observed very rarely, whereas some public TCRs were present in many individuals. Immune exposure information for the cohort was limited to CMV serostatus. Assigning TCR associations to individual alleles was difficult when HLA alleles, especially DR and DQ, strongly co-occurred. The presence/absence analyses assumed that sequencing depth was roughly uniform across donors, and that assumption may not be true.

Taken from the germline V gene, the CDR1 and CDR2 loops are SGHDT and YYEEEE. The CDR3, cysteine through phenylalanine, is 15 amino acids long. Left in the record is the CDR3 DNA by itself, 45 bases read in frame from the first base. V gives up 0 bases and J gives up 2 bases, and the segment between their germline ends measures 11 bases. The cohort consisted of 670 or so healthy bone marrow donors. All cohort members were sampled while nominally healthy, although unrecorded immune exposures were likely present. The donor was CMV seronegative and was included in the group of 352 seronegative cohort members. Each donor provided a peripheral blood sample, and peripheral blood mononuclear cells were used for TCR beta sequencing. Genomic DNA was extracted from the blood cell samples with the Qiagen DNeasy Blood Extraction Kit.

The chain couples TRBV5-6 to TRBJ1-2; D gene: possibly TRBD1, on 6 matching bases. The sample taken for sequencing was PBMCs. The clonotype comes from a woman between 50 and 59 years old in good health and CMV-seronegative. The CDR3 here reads CASSLGLGQNYGYTF. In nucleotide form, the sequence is TGTGCCAGCAGCTTGGGTCTCGGACAGAACTATGGCTACACCTTC.